This T cell receptor (beta chain) was identified in a study of blood T cell repertoires in COVID-19. The wider study: Specimens from acute and convalescent COVID-19 originated in the United States, Italy and Spain. PBMCs, B-cell-depleted T cells, or T cells provided the cDNA or gDNA that made up the material.

As processed by the authors: How many nucleated cells were present was estimated from reference gene primer amplification. Libraries were prepared by immunoSEQ multiplex PCR; TCRdb keeps only in-frame clonotypes and omits some of them. V and J calls and clone size are those listed in that table; D and trimming were worked out from the DNA. The sample contains some 160,000 clones, more than 75% of which appear only once. The sequence derives from a man between 18 and 29 years old with COVID-19, enrolled during active disease. The source material was peripheral blood.

CDR3 coding DNA: TGTGCCAGCAGTTCCTCGGGGAGGGGCGCGACTGAAGCTTTCTTT. Protein: CASSSSGRGATEAFF. The V call is TRBV6-6, the J call TRBJ1-1, with D possibly matching TRBD1 (5 bases). The CDR3 length is 15 residues. CDR1 is MNHNY, CDR2 SVGAGI, per germline (reference sequence). The V end lost 4 bases, the J end lost 5 bases, and 17 bases lay between the germline ends.